This TCR beta chain was sequenced during a study of cytotoxic CD8 clonotypes in ibrutinib-treated CLL. Background on the study: After a median of about 70 months, about 14 patients stayed remitted and some twelve progressed; responses had been partial in some 25 and complete in 2. General study findings and limits: Patients showed higher baseline clonality than age-matched healthy donors, and it tracked circulating CD8+ T-cell counts. Public clonotypes showed up rarely, and on treatment they shrank or held steady. Timing of sampling differed between sustained-remission and progressing patients.

As regards this clone: The antigen remains undetermined.

Produced via immunoSEQ multiplex PCR; TCRdb's table is partial and in-frame only. The sample lists some 350,000 clones, roughly 71% occurring once. CDR1 and CDR2 (germline): DFQATT, SNEGSKA (reference sequence). The CDR3 totals 11 residues. V lost 3 bases and J lost 13, with 15 bases in between. The chain has TRBV20-1 and TRBJ1-2, with no clear D. The clonotype was recovered from a human donor with chronic lymphocytic leukemia. Source: PBMCs, taken after 36 months of ibrutinib treatment. CDR3 amino acids: CSASSPDMGTF. The CDR3 DNA is TGCAGTGCTAGTAGCCCAGATATGGGCACCTTC.